Each of the 31 T cell receptor beta chains below was sequenced from the same sample in a study of shared clonotypes between healthy human individuals. Method: immunoSEQ multiplex PCR; TCRdb's copy keeps in-frame clones and lacks some. Seen here are approximately 2.1 million clones, approximately 93% observed once, and the top ten hold about 0.41%. The sample taken for sequencing was naive CD4+ T cells from PBMCs. Subset in this sample: CD45RA+ positively selected. The receptors here all came from a man aged 18-30 years in good health. Some clones in this sample may be carry-over from other donors' samples.

The genes are TRBV7-2 and TRBJ2-2; possibly TRBD1 for D (6 bases). V lost 5 bases to trimming and J lost 2 bases, with 15 bases between them. Germline V lookup: CDR1 SGHTA, CDR2 FQGNSA. The CDR3 has 16 amino acids. CDR3 DNA sequence: TGTGCCAGCAGCCCATACGGGACACTTAACACCGGGGAGCTGTTTTTT. Protein product: CASSPYGTLNTGELFF.

The genes are TRBV7-2 and TRBJ1-1; D is unclear. CDR3 size: 13 residues. Per the germline V gene, CDR1 is SGHTA and CDR2 is FQGNSA. Between the trimmed V and J ends, which lost 3 bases and 4 bases, there was a span of 9 bases. The CDR3 loop is CASSFGPLTEAFF. Written as DNA, the CDR3 is TGTGCCAGCAGCTTTGGCCCCCTCACTGAAGCTTTCTTT. Combining the CDR3 with reference TRBV7-2 and TRBJ1-1 gives the whole variable domain GAGVSQSPSNKVTEKGKDVELRCDPISGHTALYWYRQSLGQGLEFLIYFQGNSAPDKSGLPSDRFSAERTGGSVSTLTIQRTQQEDSAVYLCASSFGPLTEAFFGQGTRLTVV.

Worth noting for this clone: Other nucleotide sequences in the sample specify the same CDR3. The genes are TRBV18 and TRBJ2-7, with D possibly matching TRBD1 (6 bases). The CDR3 runs 14 residues. Trimming took off 3 bases at V and 1 base at J, with 10 bases between the two ends. From germline, CDR1 is KGHSH and CDR2 LQKENI. CDR3 amino acids: CASSPETGSYEQYF. CDR3 coding DNA: TGTGCCAGCTCACCGGAAACAGGGTCCTACGAGCAGTACTTC.

The rearrangement uses TRBV28 and TRBJ1-1; no clear D gene. Trimming pared 5 bases from V and 3 bases from J, leaving 10 bases between. CDR3 size: 13 residues. Germline CDR1 and CDR2: MDHEN and SYDVKM. The CDR3 sequence is CASSPAVHTEAFF. For the CDR3, the DNA is TGTGCCAGCAGTCCCGCGGTCCACACTGAAGCTTTCTTT.

The chain recombines TRBV7-9 with TRBJ2-7; the match to TRBD1 covers 8 bases. V gave up 5 bases and J gave up 0 bases; unmatched junction bases: 9. Germline V lookup: CDR1 SEHNR, CDR2 FQNEAQ (reference sequence). CDR3 length equals 16 residues. The CDR3 nucleotides read TGTGCCAGCAGCCGCCGGGACAGGAGCTTCTCCTACGAGCAGTACTTC. As protein: CASSRRDRSFSYEQYF.

This clone occurred once. The J gene is TRBJ2-1, the V gene TRBV27, with 10 bases identical to TRBD2. The CDR3 has 16 residues. The trim removed 6 bases at V and 0 bases at J, leaving 5 bases unmatched. Germline CDR1 and CDR2: MNHEY and SMNVEV (reference sequence). The CDR3 DNA sequence: TGTGCCAGCAGGACTAGCGGGTGGGACTCCTACAATGAGCAGTTCTTC. This translates into CASRTSGWDSYNEQFF.

V usage is TRBV18 and J usage is TRBJ2-5, with 8 nucleotides matching TRBD2. The CDR3 runs to 15 residues. Losses at the gene ends were 2 bases for V and 5 bases for J; bases not matched to a gene: 7. Per germline, CDR1 KGHSH and CDR2 LQKENI. The CDR3 DNA follows: TGTGCCAGCTCACCAGTGACGGGAGGGGATGAGACCCAGTACTTC. Translating gives CASSPVTGGDETQYF.

Remarks on this clone: The sample carries other DNA sequences with the same CDR3. The chain couples TRBV2 to TRBJ2-7; possible D gene TRBD1, 5 bases. This CDR3 region has 12 residues. V was cut by 5 bases and J by 1 base, with 6 bases left in between. CDR1 is SNHLY, CDR2 FYNNEI, per germline. This CDR3 is CASSRQSYEQYF. Written as DNA, the CDR3 is TGTGCCAGCAGTAGACAGTCCTACGAGCAGTACTTC.

The chain has TRBV27 and TRBJ1-1, with D perhaps matching TRBD1 (5 bases). The CDR3 runs to 14 residues. V was cut by 0 bases and J by 4 bases, with 9 bases left in between. Germline CDR1 is MNHEY and CDR2 is SMNVEV (reference sequence). CDR3 DNA sequence: TGTGCCAGCAGTTTATCAGACAGCCCCACTGAAGCTTTCTTT. Residues: CASSLSDSPTEAFF.

V usage is TRBV6-5 and J usage is TRBJ2-2; D is uncertain. The CDR3 is made up of 14 amino acids. The V end was cut by 7 bases, the J end by 0 bases, with 9 bases between. Germline V CDR1 and CDR2: MNHEY, SVGAGI. Here the CDR3 reads CASTRLANTGELFF. CDR3 nucleotides: TGTGCCAGCACCCGCCTGGCGAACACCGGGGAGCTGTTTTTT.

The chain joins TRBV18 to TRBJ1-3; weak D call: TRBD1 (6 bases). Germline CDR1 is KGHSH and CDR2 is LQKENI. V gave up 4 bases and J gave up 4 bases, with 14 bases separating them. CDR3 length: 15 residues. CDR3 nucleotides: TGTGCCAGCTCACTAAACGTACAGGGAGGAAACACCATATATTTT. Protein: CASSLNVQGGNTIYF.

The chain links TRBV5-1 to TRBJ2-1, with a possible D match to TRBD2 (6 bases). Germline V gene sequence: CDR1 SGHRS, CDR2 YFSETQ. V shed 0 bases and J shed 0 bases, with 10 bases lying between them. This CDR3 region has 16 residues. CDR3 nucleotides: TGCGCCAGCAGCTTGGTTGGGGGAGGCTCCTACAATGAGCAGTTCTTC. Its protein is CASSLVGGGSYNEQFF.

This clone was recorded only once. The rearrangement uses TRBV4-3 and TRBJ2-1, with D unclear. The germline V gene has CDR1 LGHNA and CDR2 YSLEER. V was clipped by 0 bases and J by 2 bases, with 14 bases between them. The CDR3 extends over 17 amino acids. The DNA of the CDR3 is TGCGCCAGCAGCCAAGAGGGCGGAACTTACACCTACAATGAGCAGTTCTTC. Protein sequence: CASSQEGGTYTYNEQFF.

The chain links TRBV9 to TRBJ2-1; no firm D call. The CDR3 runs 17 residues. The V gene lost 3 bases and the J gene lost 5 bases, with 21 bases spanning the gap. From germline, CDR1 is SGDLS and CDR2 YYNGEE. CDR3 region: CASSAPPVVRANNEQFF. The CDR3 region has the DNA TGTGCCAGCAGCGCTCCCCCGGTTGTTAGAGCAAACAATGAGCAGTTCTTC.

In its sample, this clone was seen a few times. The V gene is TRBV19, the J gene TRBJ1-1; unclear D gene. Trimming took 6 bases from V and 4 from J, leaving 21 bases between them. Germline V CDR1 and CDR2: LNHDA, SQIVND (reference sequence). This CDR3 has 16 residues. CDR3 in DNA: TGTGCCAGTAGCCCCTCCTGGCAAACGCGCAGCACTGAAGCTTTCTTT. This encodes CASSPSWQTRSTEAFF.

To note about this clone: The same CDR3 can be traced to other DNA sequences in this sample. The chain combines TRBV4-2 with TRBJ2-3; D is possibly TRBD2 (6 bases). This CDR3 region has 15 residues. Germline V gene sequence: CDR1 LGHNA, CDR2 YNFKEQ. The V end lost 0 bases, the J end lost 3 bases, and 10 bases lay between the germline ends. The CDR3 DNA reads as TGTGCCAGCAGCCAAGATCCCGGGAGAACAGATACGCAGTATTTT. This encodes CASSQDPGRTDTQYF.

The chain uses TRBV18 and TRBJ2-1; D remains ambiguous. The CDR3 contains 17 residues. Between the trimmed V and J ends, which lost 4 bases and 5 bases, there was a span of 21 bases. Germline CDR1 reads KGHSH; CDR2 reads LQKENI. CDR3 DNA sequence: TGTGCCAGCTCACTCTCCGGGTTACACAGCTTAAACAATGAGCAGTTCTTC. This sequence encodes CASSLSGLHSLNNEQFF. Based on the CDR3 plus reference TRBV18 and TRBJ2-1, the full variable domain is NAGVMQNPRHLVRRRGQEARLRCSPMKGHSHVYWYRQLPEEGLKFMVYLQKENIIDESGMPKERFSAEFPKEGPSILRIQQVVRGDSAAYFCASSLSGLHSLNNEQFFGPGTRLTVL.

The chain links TRBV18 to TRBJ2-2; D could derive from TRBD1 or TRBD2 (5 bases each). V was pared by 3 bases and J by 1 base, with 9 bases between. CDR3 size: 15 residues. Germline CDR1 and CDR2: KGHSH and LQKENI. The CDR3 region is CASSPRGQNTGELFF. The CDR3 nucleotides read TGTGCCAGCTCACCGAGGGGCCAGAACACCGGGGAGCTGTTTTTT.

The rearrangement uses TRBV7-9 and TRBJ2-7, with D tentatively TRBD1 (6 bases). This CDR3 has 14 residues. From germline, CDR1 is SEHNR and CDR2 FQNEAQ (reference sequence). Trimming stripped 1 base from V and 2 bases from J, with 9 bases between. This CDR3 reads CASSLGGQPYEQYF. Written as DNA, the CDR3 is TGTGCCAGCAGCTTAGGGGGGCAGCCCTACGAGCAGTACTTC.

The chain combines TRBV9 with TRBJ2-2, with TRBD1 as a possible D gene (5 bases). This CDR3 has 15 residues. V lost 2 bases and J 5 bases, leaving 13 bases between the germline ends. CDR1 and CDR2 from the germline V gene are SGDLS and YYNGEE. The CDR3: CASSVGALGTGELFF. The CDR3 DNA is TGTGCCAGCAGCGTTGGGGCCCTAGGGACCGGGGAGCTGTTTTTT.

V gene TRBV19 combines with J gene TRBJ1-5; D unclear. Germline V gene data show CDR1 as LNHDA and CDR2 as SQIVND (reference sequence). The CDR3 runs 13 residues. Trimming took 5 bases from V and 5 from J, leaving 10 bases between them. The CDR3 region has the DNA TGTGCCAGTAGTGATACGCCTTATCAGCCCCAGCATTTT. This encodes CASSDTPYQPQHF.

This sequence joins TRBV11-2 and TRBJ2-2; 9 nucleotides match TRBD2. Germline assignment: CDR1 SGHAT and CDR2 FQNNGV. J lost 7 bases, V lost 1 base, and 4 bases had no gene match. The CDR3 length is 15 residues. The CDR3 DNA reads as TGTGCCAGCAGCTTAGGCGGGAGGGCCGGCGGGGAGCTGTTTTTT. It translates to CASSLGGRAGGELFF.

The V call is TRBV5-8, the J call TRBJ1-1; D is possibly TRBD1 (5 bases). CDR1 and CDR2 from the germline V gene are SGHTS and YDEGEE. With 4 bases removed from V and 8 bases from J, the gap between germline ends came to 12 bases. CDR3 length equals 12 residues. CDR3 DNA sequence: TGTGCCAGCAGCCGCGGACATACCGAAGCTTTCTTT. Encoded protein: CASSRGHTEAFF.

The chain combines TRBV5-1 with TRBJ2-4, with TRBD1 as a possible D gene (7 bases). Germline CDR1 and CDR2: SGHRS and YFSETQ. Between the trimmed V and J ends, which lost 4 bases and 6 bases, there was a span of 17 bases. The CDR3 spans 15 residues. The CDR3 loop reads CASSPGGGDLNIQYF. In DNA, the CDR3 is TGCGCCAGCAGCCCTGGAGGGGGCGACCTAAACATTCAGTACTTC. Variable domain in full (rest from reference TRBV5-1 and TRBJ2-4): KAGVTQTPRYLIKTRGQQVTLSCSPISGHRSVSWYQQTPGQGLQFLFEYFSETQRNKGNFPGRFSGRQFSNSRSEMNVSTLELGDSALYLCASSPGGGDLNIQYFGAGTRLSVL.

This chain joins TRBV28 and TRBJ1-5, with D hard to call. Per the germline V gene, CDR1 is MDHEN and CDR2 is SYDVKM. V was shortened by 3 bases and J by 2 bases, with 11 bases between the two germline ends. This CDR3 is 15 amino acids long. The CDR3 is CASSFSAGGNQPQHF. The CDR3 nucleotides are TGTGCCAGCAGTTTCTCGGCTGGGGGCAATCAGCCCCAGCATTTT.

The rearrangement uses TRBV7-2 and TRBJ1-2; D perhaps matches TRBD1 (6 bases). This CDR3 is built from 17 residues. The V gene lost 5 bases and the J gene lost 4 bases, with 23 bases spanning the gap. Germline assignment: CDR1 SGHTA and CDR2 FQGNSA. The CDR3 DNA is TGTGCCAGCAGCGAAACCACCTCCCAGGGGCTGCGCTATGGCTACACCTTC. Residues: CASSETTSQGLRYGYTF.

The V and J genes are TRBV25-1 and TRBJ2-2; 8 bases align to TRBD2. The CDR3 spans 15 residues. The V segment lost 4 bases and the J segment 4 bases; nucleotides outside the gene matches: 5. Germline V lookup: CDR1 MGHDK, CDR2 SYGVNS. CDR3 DNA sequence: TGTGCCAGCAGTGCTGCCGGGACTAGCACCGGGGAGCTGTTTTTT. Residues: CASSAAGTSTGELFF.

The chain carries TRBV11-2 and TRBJ2-3; D may be TRBD2 (6 bases). CDR1 SGHAT and CDR2 FQNNGV come from the germline V gene. The CDR3 consists of 14 residues. The ends were cut back, 4 bases at V and 4 bases at J, with 12 bases in the middle. CDR3 sequence reads: CASSSPREADTQYF. For the CDR3, the DNA is TGTGCCAGCAGCTCCCCCAGGGAGGCAGATACGCAGTATTTT. The entire variable domain, with the rest obtained from reference TRBV11-2 and TRBJ2-3, is as follows: EAGVAQSPRYKIIEKRQSVAFWCNPISGHATLYWYQQILGQGPKLLIQFQNNGVVDDSQLPKDRFSAERLKGVDSTLKIQPAKLEDSAVYLCASSSPREADTQYFGPGTRLTVL.

The rearrangement uses TRBV28 and TRBJ2-5, with D unresolved. With 6 bases removed from V and 4 bases from J, the gap between germline ends came to 9 bases. Germline CDR1 is MDHEN and CDR2 is SYDVKM. The CDR3 has 12 residues. This CDR3 reads CASRTTGETQYF. The CDR3 DNA follows: TGTGCCAGCAGAACTACGGGAGAGACCCAGTACTTC.

The chain recombines TRBV7-8 with TRBJ1-5; 7 bases align to TRBD1. This CDR3 comprises 14 residues. The germline gives CDR1 SGHVS, CDR2 FQNEAQ. The J segment lost 4 bases and the V segment lost 5 bases, leaving 5 bases of the junction unmatched. The CDR3 loop is CASSPLTGNQPQHF. CDR3 coding DNA: TGTGCCAGCAGCCCCCTGACAGGGAATCAGCCCCAGCATTTT. Filled out from reference TRBV7-8 and TRBJ1-5, the complete variable domain reads GAGVSQSPRYKVAKRGQDVALRCDPISGHVSLFWYQQALGQGPEFLTYFQNEAQLDKSGLPSDRFFAERPEGSVSTLKIQRTQQEDSAVYLCASSPLTGNQPQHFGDGTRLSIL.

Notes on this clone: This specimen includes other DNA sequences encoding the same CDR3. The chain uses TRBV5-1 and TRBJ1-5; TRBD1 matches at 11 bases. With 1 base clipped from V and 5 bases from J, the junction kept 2 bases outside the gene matches. The germline CDR1 and CDR2 sequences are SGHRS and YFSETQ. The CDR3 covers 15 residues. CDR3 in DNA: TGCGCCAGCAGCTTGACGGGACAGGGGGATCAGCCCCAGCATTTT. It encodes CASSLTGQGDQPQHF.